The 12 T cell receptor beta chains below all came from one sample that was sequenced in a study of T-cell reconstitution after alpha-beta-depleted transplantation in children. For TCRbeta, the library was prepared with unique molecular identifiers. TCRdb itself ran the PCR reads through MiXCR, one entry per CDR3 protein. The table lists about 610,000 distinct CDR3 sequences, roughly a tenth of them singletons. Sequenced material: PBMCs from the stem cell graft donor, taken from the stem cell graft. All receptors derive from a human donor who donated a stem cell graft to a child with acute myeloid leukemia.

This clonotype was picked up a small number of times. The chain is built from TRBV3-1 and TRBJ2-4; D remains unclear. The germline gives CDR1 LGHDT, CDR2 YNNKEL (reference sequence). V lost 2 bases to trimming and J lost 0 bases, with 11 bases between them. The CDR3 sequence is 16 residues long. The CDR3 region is CASSQIPTGAKNIQYF. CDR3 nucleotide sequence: TGTGCCAGCAGCCAAATCCCGACGGGAGCCAAAAACATTCAGTACTTC.

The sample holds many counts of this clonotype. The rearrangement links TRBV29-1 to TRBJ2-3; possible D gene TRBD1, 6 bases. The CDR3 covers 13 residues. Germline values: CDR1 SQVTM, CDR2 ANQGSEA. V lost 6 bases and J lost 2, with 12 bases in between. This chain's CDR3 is CSVLTGFTDTQYF. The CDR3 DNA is TGCAGCGTCCTTACAGGGTTCACAGATACGCAGTATTTT.

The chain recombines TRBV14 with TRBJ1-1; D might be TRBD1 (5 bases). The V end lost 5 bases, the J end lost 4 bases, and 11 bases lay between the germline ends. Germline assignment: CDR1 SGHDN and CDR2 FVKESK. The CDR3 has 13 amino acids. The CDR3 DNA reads TGTGCCAGCAGCGCCCAAAGGGGCACTGAAGCTTTCTTT. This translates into CASSAQRGTEAFF.

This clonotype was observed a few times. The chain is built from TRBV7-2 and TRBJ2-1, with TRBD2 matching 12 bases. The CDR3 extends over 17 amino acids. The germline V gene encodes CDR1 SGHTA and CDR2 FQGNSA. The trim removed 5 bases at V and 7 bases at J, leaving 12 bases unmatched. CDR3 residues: CASSLKTSGGERNEQFF. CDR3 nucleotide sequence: TGTGCCAGCAGCCTGAAGACTAGCGGGGGTGAGAGGAATGAGCAGTTCTTC.

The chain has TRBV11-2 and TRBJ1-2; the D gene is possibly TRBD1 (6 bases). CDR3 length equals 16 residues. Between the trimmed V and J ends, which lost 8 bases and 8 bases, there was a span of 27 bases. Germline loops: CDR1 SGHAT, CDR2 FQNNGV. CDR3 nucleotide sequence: TGTGCCAGCCGCCAGGGAGGAGGGGGGATCGATTGGGGCTACACCTTC. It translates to CASRQGGGGIDWGYTF.

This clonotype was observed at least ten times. CDR3 amino acids: CASSRTSGRNEQYF. The CDR3 region has the DNA TGTGCCAGCAGCCGCACTAGCGGGAGGAACGAGCAGTACTTC. The rearrangement joins TRBV4-2 to TRBJ2-7; 12 positions agree with TRBD2. This CDR3 has 14 amino acids. The V segment lost 4 bases and the J segment 5 bases; nucleotides outside the gene matches: 3. Germline-derived CDR1 and CDR2 are LGHNA and YNFKEQ.

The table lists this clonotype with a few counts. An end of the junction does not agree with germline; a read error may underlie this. For the CDR3, the DNA is TGCAGTGCTAGCATAGGACTAGCGGCGATCTTC. Translated: CSASIGLAAIF. The chain combines TRBV20-1 with TRBJ2-1, with 10 bases that match TRBD2. The CDR3 is made up of 11 amino acids. CDR1 is DFQATT, CDR2 SNEGSKA, per germline (reference sequence).

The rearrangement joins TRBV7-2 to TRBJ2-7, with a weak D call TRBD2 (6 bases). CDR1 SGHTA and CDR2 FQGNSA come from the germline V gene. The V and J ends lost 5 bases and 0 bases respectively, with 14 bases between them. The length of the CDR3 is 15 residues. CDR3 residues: CASSPERAYSYEQYF. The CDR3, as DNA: TGTGCCAGCAGCCCAGAGCGGGCCTACTCCTACGAGCAGTACTTC.

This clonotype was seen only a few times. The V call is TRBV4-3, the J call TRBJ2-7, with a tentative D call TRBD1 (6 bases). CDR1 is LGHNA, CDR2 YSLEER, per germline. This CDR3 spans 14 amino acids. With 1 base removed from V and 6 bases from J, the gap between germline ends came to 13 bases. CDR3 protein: CASSQVRGRGEQYF. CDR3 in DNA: TGCGCCAGCAGCCAAGTCAGGGGTCGAGGCGAGCAGTACTTC.

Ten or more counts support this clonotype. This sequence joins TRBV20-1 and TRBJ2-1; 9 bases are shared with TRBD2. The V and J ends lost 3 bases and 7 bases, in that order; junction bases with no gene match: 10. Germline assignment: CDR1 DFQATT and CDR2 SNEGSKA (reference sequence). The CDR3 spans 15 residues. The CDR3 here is CSASSAGGLVNEQFF. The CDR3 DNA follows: TGCAGTGCTAGTTCCGCGGGAGGGTTGGTGAATGAGCAGTTCTTC.

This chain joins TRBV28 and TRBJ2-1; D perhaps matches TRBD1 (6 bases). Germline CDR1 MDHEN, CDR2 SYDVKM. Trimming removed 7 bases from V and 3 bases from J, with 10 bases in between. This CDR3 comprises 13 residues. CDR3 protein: CASKLGGYNEQFF. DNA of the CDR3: TGTGCCAGCAAACTAGGGGGCTACAATGAGCAGTTCTTC.

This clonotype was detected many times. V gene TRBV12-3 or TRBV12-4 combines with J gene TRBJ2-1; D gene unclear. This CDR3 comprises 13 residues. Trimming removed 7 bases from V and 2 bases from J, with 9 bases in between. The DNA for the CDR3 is TGTGCCAGCACCTCGGACCCCTACAATGAGCAGTTCTTC. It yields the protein CASTSDPYNEQFF.